This note documents a single T cell receptor beta chain sequence. Its antigen is unidentified. Each patient experienced a relapse that followed autologous stem cell transplantation, and brentuximab vedotin exposure varied. Trimming took off 1 base at V and 10 bases at J, with 8 bases between the two ends. The CDR3 has 13 amino acids. The germline CDR1 and CDR2 sequences are SNHLY and FYNNEI. TCRdb's copy holds only in-frame clones and misses some; the assay was immunoSEQ multiplex PCR. Of 25,000 to 30,000 clones listed, under 85% are singletons. This record comes from a study of PD-1 blockade in classical Hodgkin lymphoma. Background on the study: Patients were given intravenous nivolumab, 3 mg/kg, every 2 weeks.

Study-wide findings and caveats: At C4D1, TCR diversity had climbed significantly for CD4+ cells, though not for CD8+ cells.

The clonotype was recovered from a human donor with classical Hodgkin lymphoma. The specimen was peripheral blood mononuclear cells (PBMCs), collected before the second cycle of nivolumab. The rearrangement joins TRBV2 to TRBJ1-6, with D maybe TRBD1 (6 bases). The CDR3 region has the DNA TGTGCCAGCAGTGAAGGGGGGGGCTCACCCCTCCACTTT. It yields the protein CASSEGGGSPLHF.